This T cell receptor beta chain was identified during a study of control samples from healthy donors and cancer patients. TCRdb's copy holds only in-frame clones and misses some; the assay was immunoSEQ multiplex PCR. The repertoire holds more than 80,000 clones, roughly 93% seen once, with around 8.2% in the top ten. V was clipped by 0 bases and J by 4 bases, with 10 bases between them. CDR1 and CDR2 (germline): SGHDT, YYEEEE. CDR3 length equals 14 residues. The chain has TRBV5-6 and TRBJ1-2; D gene uncertain. This receptor was taken from a man aged 18 to 35 in good health. The material sequenced was blood. This CDR3 is CASSLGGVPYGYTF. The DNA for the CDR3 is TGTGCCAGCAGCTTGGGGGGAGTTCCCTATGGCTACACCTTC.